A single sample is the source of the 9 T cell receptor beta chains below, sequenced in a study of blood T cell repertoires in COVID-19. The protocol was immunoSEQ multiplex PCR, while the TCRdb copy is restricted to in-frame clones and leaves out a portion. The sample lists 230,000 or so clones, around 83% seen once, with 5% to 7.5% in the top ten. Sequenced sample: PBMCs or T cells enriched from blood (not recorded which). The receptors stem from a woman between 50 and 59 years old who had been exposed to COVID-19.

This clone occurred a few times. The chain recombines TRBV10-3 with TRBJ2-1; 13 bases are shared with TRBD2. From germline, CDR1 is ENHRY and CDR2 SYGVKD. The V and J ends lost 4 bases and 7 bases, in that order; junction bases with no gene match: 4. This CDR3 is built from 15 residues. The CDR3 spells CAISAGTSGANEQFF. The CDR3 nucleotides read TGTGCCATCAGTGCCGGGACTAGCGGGGCTAATGAGCAGTTCTTC.

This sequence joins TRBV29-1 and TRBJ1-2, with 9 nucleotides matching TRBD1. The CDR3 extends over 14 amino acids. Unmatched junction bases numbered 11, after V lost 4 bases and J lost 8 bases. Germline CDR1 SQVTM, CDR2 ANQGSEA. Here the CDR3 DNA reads TGCAGCGTTGGAGGGACAGGGAGCGACCTGGGCTACACCTTC. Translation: CSVGGTGSDLGYTF.

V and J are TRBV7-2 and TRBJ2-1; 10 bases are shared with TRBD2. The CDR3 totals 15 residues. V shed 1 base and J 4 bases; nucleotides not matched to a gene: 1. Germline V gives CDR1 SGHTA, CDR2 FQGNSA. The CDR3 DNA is TGTGCCAGCAGCTTAGTAGCGGGGGGTTACAATGAGCAGTTCTTC. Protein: CASSLVAGGYNEQFF.

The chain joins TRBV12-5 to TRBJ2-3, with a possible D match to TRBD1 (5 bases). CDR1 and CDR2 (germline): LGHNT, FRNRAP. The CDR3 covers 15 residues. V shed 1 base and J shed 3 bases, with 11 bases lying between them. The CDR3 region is CASGLAQVRTDTQYF. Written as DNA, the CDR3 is TGTGCTAGTGGTTTGGCACAGGTTAGGACAGATACGCAGTATTTT.

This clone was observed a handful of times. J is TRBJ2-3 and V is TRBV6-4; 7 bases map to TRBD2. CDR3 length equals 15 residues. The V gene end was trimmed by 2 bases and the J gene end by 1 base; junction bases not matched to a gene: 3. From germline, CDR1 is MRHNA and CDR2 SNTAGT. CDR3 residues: CASSDGAGGTDTQYF. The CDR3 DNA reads TGTGCCAGCAGTGACGGCGCGGGGGGCACAGATACGCAGTATTTT.

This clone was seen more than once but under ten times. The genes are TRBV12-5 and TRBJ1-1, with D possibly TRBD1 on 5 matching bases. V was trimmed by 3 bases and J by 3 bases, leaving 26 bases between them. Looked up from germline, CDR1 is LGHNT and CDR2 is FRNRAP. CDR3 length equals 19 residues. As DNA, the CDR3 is TGTGCTAGTGGTTTTTTGGCCAAAGACTCCGGGGGTACGGACACTGAAGCTTTCTTT. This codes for CASGFLAKDSGGTDTEAFF.

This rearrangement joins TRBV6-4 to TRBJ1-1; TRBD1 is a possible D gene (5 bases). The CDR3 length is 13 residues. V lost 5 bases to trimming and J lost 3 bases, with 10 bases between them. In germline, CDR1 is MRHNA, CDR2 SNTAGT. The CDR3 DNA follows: TGTGCCAGCAGTCTCGCAGGGCACACTGAAGCTTTCTTT. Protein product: CASSLAGHTEAFF.

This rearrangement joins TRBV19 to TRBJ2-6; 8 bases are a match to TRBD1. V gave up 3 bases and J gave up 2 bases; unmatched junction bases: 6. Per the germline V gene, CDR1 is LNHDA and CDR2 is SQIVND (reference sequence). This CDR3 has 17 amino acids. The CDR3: CASSIFGQGAGANVLTF. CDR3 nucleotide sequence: TGTGCCAGTAGTATTTTCGGACAGGGAGCTGGGGCCAACGTCCTGACTTTC.

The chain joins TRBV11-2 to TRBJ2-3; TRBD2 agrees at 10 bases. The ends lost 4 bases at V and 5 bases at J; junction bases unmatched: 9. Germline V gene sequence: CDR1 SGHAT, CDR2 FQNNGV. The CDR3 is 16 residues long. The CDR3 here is CASSSLIAGGLDTQYF. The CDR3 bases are TGTGCCAGCAGCTCTTTGATAGCGGGAGGCCTAGATACGCAGTATTTT.